These T cell receptor beta chains were read from a single sample in a study of OX40 agonist ivuxolimab in advanced cancers. The method was immunoSEQ multiplex PCR; TCRdb's version includes in-frame clones alone and lacks a portion of them. The table records 90,000 to 100,000 clones, just under 85% of them present only once. This material consisted of CD4+ or CD8+ T cells sorted from blood, taken in a trial of the OX40 agonist ivuxolimab. These receptors were taken from an adult with an advanced solid tumor such as melanoma, head and neck, liver or kidney cancer. CDR3s include the opening cysteine and the closing phenylalanine or tryptophan. Fields, in order: D gene, clone size, J gene, V gene, CDR3 DNA, CDR3 protein. D genes are given only for firm matches. The size of a clone is reported for some rows only, either as once, few or many, or as a class for expanded clones.

. | few | TRBJ2-1 | TRBV29-1 | TGCAGCGTTGGGGGCAATGAGCAGTTCTTC | CSVGGNEQFF
TRBD1 | . | TRBJ2-3 | TRBV11-3 | TGTGCCAGCAGCCCCGGGACAGGGGGCCGGGATACGCAGTATTTT | CASSPGTGGRDTQYF
. | . | TRBJ2-4 | TRBV28 | TGTGCCAGCAGTTGGGCCTTCCCCCCTGTACCAGGGAGAGGCTCCGAAAACATTCAGTACTTC | CASSWAFPPVPGRGSENIQYF
. | . | TRBJ2-1 | TRBV19 | TGTGCCAGTAGTATCCTTAGGGGGACCCACAATGAGCAGTTCTTC | CASSILRGTHNEQFF
. | . | TRBJ2-3 | TRBV5-1 | TGCGCCAGCAGCTTGGCCCAGGGCTCTCACATACCCACAGATACGCAGTATTTT | CASSLAQGSHIPTDTQYF
TRBD1 | few | TRBJ2-7 | TRBV4-1 | TGCGCCAGCAATCGTAGAACAGGGGAAGGCGAGCAGTACTTC | CASNRRTGEGEQYF
TRBD1 | few | TRBJ2-7 | TRBV12-5 | TGTGCTAGTGCCCCGGGACAGGGGGTCTACGAGCAGTACTTC | CASAPGQGVYEQYF
TRBD1 | . | TRBJ1-2 | TRBV19 | TGTGCCAGTAAGTGGGACAGTAACAACTATGGCTACACCTTC | CASKWDSNNYGYTF
. | . | TRBJ1-1 | TRBV19 | TGTGCCAGTAGTATAACCCGGCAAGGAGCTGAAGCTTTCTTT | CASSITRQGAEAFF
TRBD1 | . | TRBJ2-7 | TRBV6-5 | TGTGCCAGCAGTCAGGGACAGTCTACCTACGAGCAGTACTTC | CASSQGQSTYEQYF
TRBD1 | . | TRBJ2-7 | TRBV5-4 | TGTGCCAGCAGCCGGGGACAGGAATCCTACGAGCAGTACTTC | CASSRGQESYEQYF
. | . | TRBJ2-3 | TRBV4-3 | TGCGCCAGCAGCCAAGATAGGGGGGGCGGTCATACGCAGTATTTT | CASSQDRGGGHTQYF
TRBD2 | . | TRBJ2-1 | TRBV28 | TGTGCCAGCAGGAGCGGGGGCTCCTACAATGAGCAGTTCTTC | CASRSGGSYNEQFF
. | . | TRBJ2-2 | TRBV7-9 | TGTGCCAGCAGGGGGGATGGGGCAGGAACTCTACGAAGGCTGTTTTTT | CASRGDGAGTLRRLFF
. | . | TRBJ2-7 | TRBV2 | TGTGCCACTCATAGGACAGCTCCCTCCTACGAGCAGTACTTC | CATHRTAPSYEQYF
TRBD2 | . | TRBJ2-2 | TRBV28 | TGTGCCAGCAGACCCACGGGACTAGCGGGGGGGGTGCTGTTTTTT | CASRPTGLAGGVLFF
. | . | TRBJ2-3 | TRBV19 | TGTGCCAGTAGACGGAACGGAGCAGATACGCAGTATTTT | CASRRNGADTQYF
TRBD2 | . | TRBJ2-1 | TRBV14 | TGTGCCAGCCTACCAGCGGGAGGGCCCCACAATGAGCAGTTCTTC | CASLPAGGPHNEQFF
TRBD1 | once | TRBJ1-1 | TRBV30 | TGTGCCTGGAGTGTAAAGACAGGGCGGATTCCTGAAGCTTTCTTT | CAWSVKTGRIPEAFF
. | . | TRBJ1-1 | TRBV25-1 | TGTGCCAGCAGTGAATCAGGGGCCAAGAACACTGAAGCTTTCTTT | CASSESGAKNTEAFF
. | . | TRBJ2-2 | TRBV11-2 | TGTGCCAGCAGAACCACCTCCGGGTCCGGCGGGGAGCTGTTTTTT | CASRTTSGSGGELFF
TRBD1 | . | TRBJ1-2 | TRBV2 | TGTGCCAGCAGTGCGACAGGGGGGGGTGGCTACACCTTC | CASSATGGGGYTF
. | . | TRBJ1-2 | TRBV7-2 | TGTGCCAGCAGCTTAGTATCACAGGCCTATGGCTACACCTTC | CASSLVSQAYGYTF
TRBD1 | . | TRBJ2-7 | TRBV28 | TGTGCCAGCAGCTTGGACAGGCGTTACGAGCAGTACTTC | CASSLDRRYEQYF
. | few | TRBJ1-4 | TRBV29-1 | TGCAGCGGAGCAACTAATGAAAAACTGTTTTTT | CSGATNEKLFF
. | . | TRBJ1-1 | TRBV2 | TGTGCCAGCAGTGAAACATCCACTGAAGCTTTCTTT | CASSETSTEAFF
TRBD1 | . | TRBJ2-3 | TRBV18 | TGTGCCAGCTCACCGGGCACAGGGGGCGATACGCAGTATTTT | CASSPGTGGDTQYF
. | . | TRBJ2-4 | TRBV30 | TGTGCCTGGAGCCCAGCCAAAAACATTCAGTACTTC | CAWSPAKNIQYF
. | . | TRBJ2-2 | TRBV30 | TGTGCCTGGGGGGGGAATACAGGGGCGGGCACCGGGGAGCTGTTTTTT | CAWGGNTGAGTGELFF
. | . | TRBJ1-1 | TRBV7-2 | TGTGCCAGCAGCCTAGGACGGTTGAACACTGAAGCTTTCTTT | CASSLGRLNTEAFF
. | . | TRBJ1-6 | TRBV6-5 | TGTGCCAGCAGTTTCGGGGACCGAAGGGATAATTCACCCCTCCACTTT | CASSFGDRRDNSPLHF
. | . | TRBJ2-5 | TRBV7-2 | TGTGCCAGCACTCGGCTAGTAGAGGAGACCCAGTACTTC | CASTRLVEETQYF
TRBD2 | . | TRBJ2-1 | TRBV7-9 | TGTGCCAGCAGCCGGAGGGAGGGATTTAGGAATGAGCAGTTCTTC | CASSRREGFRNEQFF
TRBD2 | . | TRBJ2-7 | TRBV7-2 | TGTGCCAGCAGCCTAGCGGTGGGAGTAAATGAGCAGTACTTC | CASSLAVGVNEQYF
TRBD1 | . | TRBJ1-6 | TRBV6-6 | TGTGCCAGCCTAATGCCGGGACAGGGTAATTCACCCCTCCACTTT | CASLMPGQGNSPLHF
TRBD2 | . | TRBJ2-1 | TRBV18 | TGTGCCAGCTCACCGGCGGGCGGGAGGGCCCGAGGTGAGCAGTTCTTC | CASSPAGGRARGEQFF
. | . | TRBJ1-1 | TRBV7-6 | TGTGCCAGCAGCTTACAATCGTACGCTGAAGCTTTCTTT | CASSLQSYAEAFF
TRBD1 | . | TRBJ1-2 | TRBV29-1 | TGCAGCGTTATGGACAGGGTGATGACGGGCTACACCTTC | CSVMDRVMTGYTF
. | . | TRBJ1-5 | TRBV9 | TGTGCCAGCAGCGTCCGACAGGATCAGCCCCAGCATTTT | CASSVRQDQPQHF
TRBD1 | . | TRBJ1-2 | TRBV10-3 | TGTGCGCACAGGGGGCAGGAAAACTATGGCTACACCTTC | CAHRGQENYGYTF
TRBD2 | . | TRBJ2-7 | TRBV6-5 | TGTGCCAGCAGACCGGGACTAGCGGGTGGATACGAGCAGTACTTC | CASRPGLAGGYEQYF
TRBD1 | . | TRBJ1-4 | TRBV7-2 | TGTGCCAGCAGCTTCAGGGGGCGCACAACTAATGAAAAACTGTTTTTT | CASSFRGRTTNEKLFF
. | many | TRBJ1-2 | TRBV28 | TGTGCCAGCAGTACTCTACAGAATGGCTACACCTTC | CASSTLQNGYTF
TRBD1 | . | TRBJ2-2 | TRBV14 | TGTGCCAGCAGTCCTGCCGGGACAGTTCGATCCCGGGAGCTGTTTTTT | CASSPAGTVRSRELFF
. | . | TRBJ2-5 | TRBV29-1 | TGCAGCACAAGAACTAGTAAGAAAGAGACCCAGTACTTC | CSTRTSKKETQYF
. | few | TRBJ2-1 | TRBV28 | TGTGCCAGCAGTCTCAGGGTTTCGGCCTCCAATGAGCAGTTCTTC | CASSLRVSASNEQFF